The following is a T cell receptor (beta chain) sequence with its context. Germline V gene lookup returns CDR1 LGHNA and CDR2 YNFKEQ. The CDR3 has 17 amino acids. V was clipped by 0 bases and J by 1 base, with 12 bases between them. These data are taken from a study of blood T cell repertoires in COVID-19. Sequenced by immunoSEQ multiplex PCR; TCRdb stores in-frame clones only, minus some. The sample shows around 160,000 clones, 85% to 90% of them seen only once. The chain joins TRBV4-2 to TRBJ2-2; no firm D call. The receptor was derived from a human donor in a cohort sampled during active COVID-19. The sample consisted of peripheral blood. In nucleotides, the CDR3 is TGTGCCAGCAGCCAAGATAGCTTAGGAGTGAACACCGGGGAGCTGTTTTTT. It encodes CASSQDSLGVNTGELFF.